The 2 T cell receptor beta chains below all came from one sample that was sequenced in a study of blood T cell repertoires in COVID-19. Produced via immunoSEQ multiplex PCR; TCRdb's table is partial and in-frame only. The table lists fewer than 250,000 clones, about 92% of them singletons. The sequenced sample consisted of peripheral blood. These receptors all come from a man aged 30 to 45 with acute or convalescent COVID-19.

V and J are TRBV21-1 and TRBJ2-7; the table's TRBD2 call for D was not verified on the DNA. TRBV21-1 is tagged as a pseudogene. The CDR3 consists of 16 residues. CDR3 sequence (DNA): TGTGCCAGCAGCAAAGCGTGGGGAGAGGCGAAATACGAGCAGTACTTC. It codes for CASSKAWGEAKYEQYF.

This clone was seen only once. The chain has TRBV3-1 (or the pseudogene TRBV3-2) and TRBJ2-6; D call uncertain. The V gene's germline CDR1 is LGHDT and CDR2 YNNKEL (reference sequence). The CDR3 length is 15 residues. The V gene lost 0 bases and the J gene lost 2 bases, with 5 bases spanning the gap. The CDR3 bases are TGTGCCAGCAGCCAAGATTATACTGGGGCCAACGTCCTGACTTTC. Its translation: CASSQDYTGANVLTF.